Following are 16 T cell receptor beta chains from one sample sequenced in a study of T cell responses to AZD1222 COVID-19 vaccine. TCRdb's table, derived via immunoSEQ multiplex PCR, lists solely in-frame clones and lacks some. Among 95,000 to 100,000 clones listed, around 84% were seen once. Specimen: peripheral blood, collected 28 days after the second AZD1222 dose. Source of these receptors: an adult who received the AZD1222 COVID-19 vaccine.

The chain combines TRBV11-1 with TRBJ2-7; 7 positions agree with TRBD2. The ends lost 5 bases at V and 6 bases at J; junction bases unmatched: 10. The CDR3 extends over 14 amino acids. In germline, CDR1 is SGHAT, CDR2 FQDESV (reference sequence). This CDR3 reads CASSRGDSSVEQYF. In DNA, the CDR3 is TGTGCCAGCAGCCGGGGGGACTCGTCGGTCGAGCAGTACTTC.

The rearrangement joins TRBV7-2 to TRBJ2-3; 12 bases map to TRBD2. The length of the CDR3 is 18 residues. V lost 5 bases to trimming and J lost 5 bases; unmatched junction nucleotides: 14. The germline V gene has CDR1 SGHTA and CDR2 FQGNSA. This chain's CDR3 is CASSIRLAGERRRDTQYF. CDR3 nucleotide sequence: TGTGCCAGCAGCATTCGACTAGCGGGGGAGCGTAGAAGAGATACGCAGTATTTT. Supplemented by reference TRBV7-2 and TRBJ2-3, the full variable domain reads GAGVSQSPSNKVTEKGKDVELRCDPISGHTALYWYRQSLGQGLEFLIYFQGNSAPDKSGLPSDRFSAERTGGSVSTLTIQRTQQEDSAVYLCASSIRLAGERRRDTQYFGPGTRLTVL.

The CDR3 nucleotides are TGTGCCAGCAGCCCGGGGAGCGAGCAGTACTTC. It specifies CASSPGSEQYF. This chain uses TRBV27 with TRBJ2-7; the D gene is possibly TRBD2 (5 bases). CDR3 length equals 11 residues. CDR1 MNHEY and CDR2 SMNVEV come from the germline V gene (reference sequence). V lost 6 bases to trimming and J lost 6 bases, with 9 bases between them.

The chain couples TRBV19 to TRBJ2-2; 9 nucleotides agree with TRBD1. The junction had 9 bases not matched to a gene; V was cut back by 5 bases and J by 5 bases. Looked up from germline, CDR1 is LNHDA and CDR2 is SQIVND (reference sequence). CDR3 size: 16 residues. The CDR3 region is CASSHGTGSRTGELFF. The CDR3 coding sequence is TGTGCCAGTAGTCACGGGACAGGGAGTCGGACCGGGGAGCTGTTTTTT.

The chain combines TRBV6-5 with TRBJ1-2, with D uncertain. The CDR3 spans 13 residues. Germline V lookup: CDR1 MNHEY, CDR2 SVGAGI. With 9 bases removed from V and 6 bases from J, the gap between germline ends came to 17 bases. The CDR3 DNA is TGTGCCAGTCGATCGGGAATTCTCAATGGCTACACCTTC. Protein product: CASRSGILNGYTF.

The genes are TRBV24-1 and TRBJ1-2; D is possibly TRBD1 (5 bases). Trimming cost V 4 bases and J 7 bases, with 9 bases left between them. The CDR3 spans 12 residues. The V gene's germline CDR1 is KGHDR and CDR2 SFDVKD. In DNA form, the CDR3 reads TGTGCCACCAGTGACTCGAGGGGTGGCTACACCTTC. Protein sequence: CATSDSRGGYTF.

V is TRBV24-1 and J is TRBJ2-1; D possibly corresponds to TRBD1 (6 bases). The V end was cut by 8 bases, the J end by 3 bases, with 10 bases between. Germline CDR1 and CDR2: KGHDR and SFDVKD. The CDR3 sequence is 13 residues long. The chain's CDR3 is CATTGDGYNEQFF. CDR3 bases: TGTGCCACCACAGGGGACGGCTACAATGAGCAGTTCTTC.

The rearrangement joins TRBV7-2 to TRBJ1-5, with D unclear. Trimming stripped 4 bases from V and 0 bases from J, with 7 bases between. CDR1 is SGHTA, CDR2 FQGNSA, per germline. This CDR3 spans 14 amino acids. CDR3 bases: TGTGCCAGCAGCTCAACGGGTAGCAATCAGCCCCAGCATTTT. It codes for CASSSTGSNQPQHF.

This rearrangement joins TRBV20-1 to TRBJ1-2; 10 bases agree with TRBD1. The CDR3 is made up of 15 amino acids. Unmatched junction bases numbered 10, after V lost 3 bases and J lost 6 bases. Germline CDR1 reads DFQATT; CDR2 reads SNEGSKA (reference sequence). The CDR3, as DNA: TGCAGTGCTAGTCCGGGGTGGACAGGGGGAGATGGCTACACCTTC. Translating it yields CSASPGWTGGDGYTF.

The J gene is TRBJ1-1, the V gene TRBV10-2; no clear D. V was pared by 3 bases and J by 3 bases, with 14 bases between. Germline CDR1 is WSHSY and CDR2 is SAAADI. The CDR3 contains 15 residues. CDR3 DNA: TGCGCCAGCAGTGAACCGGGGTCTGAGGACACTGAAGCTTTCTTT. This encodes CASSEPGSEDTEAFF.

The CDR3 loop is CASSQNSVSQPQHF. CDR3 nucleotides: TGCGCCAGCAGCCAAAATAGCGTTTCTCAGCCCCAGCATTTT. The rearrangement uses TRBV4-1 and TRBJ1-5; D uncertain. The V gene's germline CDR1 is MGHRA and CDR2 YSYEKL. V dropped 2 bases and J dropped 6 bases, with 11 bases sitting between them. CDR3 size: 14 residues.

The V and J genes are TRBV7-9 and TRBJ1-6; D gene uncertain. V lost 5 bases and J 5 bases, leaving 13 bases between the germline ends. The CDR3 is 15 residues long. Germline assignment: CDR1 SEHNR and CDR2 FQNEAQ (reference sequence). The CDR3 region is CASSLLAGNNSPLHF. For the CDR3, the DNA is TGTGCCAGCAGCCTCTTAGCAGGAAATAATTCACCCCTCCACTTT.

CDR3 nucleotide sequence: TGTGCCAGTCGCCGGTTGGCCGGGGAGCTGTTTTTT. It is translated as CASRRLAGELFF. The rearrangement uses TRBV19 and TRBJ2-2, with unresolved D. The CDR3 runs 12 residues. V was cut by 8 bases and J by 6 bases, with 10 bases left in between. Germline V lookup: CDR1 LNHDA, CDR2 SQIVND (reference sequence).

The rearrangement joins TRBV2 to TRBJ1-2; tentatively, D is TRBD1 (5 bases). Trimming removed 4 bases at V and 0 bases at J, with 9 bases between. Germline CDR1 reads SNHLY; CDR2 reads FYNNEI. This CDR3 region has 14 residues. CDR3 sequence: CASSAGRTNYGYTF. The CDR3 nucleotides read TGTGCCAGCAGTGCGGGACGGACTAACTATGGCTACACCTTC. The entire variable domain, with the rest obtained from reference TRBV2 and TRBJ1-2, is as follows: EPEVTQTPSHQVTQMGQEVILRCVPISNHLYFYWYRQILGQKVEFLVSFYNNEISEKSEIFDDQFSVERPDGSNFTLKIRSTKLEDSAMYFCASSAGRTNYGYTFGSGTRLTVV.

V and J are TRBV27 and TRBJ2-7; D is ambiguous. Trimming stripped 3 bases from V and 2 bases from J, with 23 bases between. Germline V gene lookup returns CDR1 MNHEY and CDR2 SMNVEV (reference sequence). CDR3 length: 18 amino acids. As DNA, the CDR3 is TGTGCCAGCAGTTTTCGCCCCGTGCCGCGTGCTGGGACCTACGAGCAGTACTTC. Translating gives CASSFRPVPRAGTYEQYF.

The rearrangement uses TRBV10-3 and TRBJ2-1, with 8 nucleotides matching TRBD2. Germline CDR1 is ENHRY and CDR2 is SYGVKD. Trimming removed 5 bases from V and 8 bases from J; junction bases left unmatched: 11. There are 15 residues in the CDR3. DNA for the CDR3: TGTGCCATCAGTTCCCCCCCGGGGGGGCTCGATGAGCAGTTCTTC. As protein: CAISSPPGGLDEQFF.